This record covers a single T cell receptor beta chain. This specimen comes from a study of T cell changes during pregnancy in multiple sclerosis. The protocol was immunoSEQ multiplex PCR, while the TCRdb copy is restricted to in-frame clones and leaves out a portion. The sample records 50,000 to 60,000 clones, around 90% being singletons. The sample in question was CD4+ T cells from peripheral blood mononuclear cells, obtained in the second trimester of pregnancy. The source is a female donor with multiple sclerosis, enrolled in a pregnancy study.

CDR3 coding DNA: TGTGCCAGCAGCCCTAATGACAGGGGCGGAAACACCATATATTTT. It is translated as CASSPNDRGGNTIYF. The chain combines TRBV14 with TRBJ1-3, with 8 bases lining up with TRBD1. The V and J ends lost 4 bases and 4 bases, in that order; junction bases with no gene match: 6. There are 15 residues in the CDR3. Germline V lookup: CDR1 SGHDN, CDR2 FVKESK.